This entry lists 5 T cell receptor beta chains sequenced from one sample in a study of T cells expressing NK-cell markers. TCRdb re-called the 5' RACE reads and shows each CDR3 protein once, DNA omitted. This table holds a few hundred thousand distinct CDR3 sequences. The sample consisted of blood T cells: a sorted CD56 or NKG2C T cell subset, CD4+ or CD8+ T cells, or bulk PBMC T cells (not recorded which). These receptors were taken from a man aged 18 to 30 in good health.

The V gene is TRBV11-2, the J gene TRBJ2-4; TCRdb's D call, TRBD2, is unchecked because there is no DNA. Germline CDR1 SGHAT, CDR2 FQNNGV. The CDR3 contains 20 residues. The CDR3 protein is CASSLLLAGETLLAKNIQYF.

CDR3 region: CSVEDPGTGPFEQYF. V and J are TRBV29-1 and TRBJ2-7; absent DNA, TCRdb's TRBD1 call cannot be checked. The CDR3 spans 15 residues. The germline gives CDR1 SQVTM, CDR2 ANQGSEA.

The V and J genes are TRBV5-5 and TRBJ2-5. Germline V gene data show CDR1 as SGHKS and CDR2 as YYEKEE (reference sequence). The CDR3 is made up of 15 amino acids. The CDR3 reads CASSLPQEVQETQYF.

The chain carries TRBV7-2 and TRBJ2-1; TCRdb names TRBD2, which stays unverified in the absence of DNA. Germline loops: CDR1 SGHTA, CDR2 FQGNSA. The CDR3 covers 15 residues. The CDR3 here is CASSLEGLDFNEQFF.

This chain connects TRBV5-1 to TRBJ2-3; TCRdb returns TRBD1, unconfirmable since there is no DNA. The length of the CDR3 is 15 residues. CDR1 SGHRS and CDR2 YFSETQ come from the germline V gene. The CDR3 spells CASSSQGERTDTQYF.